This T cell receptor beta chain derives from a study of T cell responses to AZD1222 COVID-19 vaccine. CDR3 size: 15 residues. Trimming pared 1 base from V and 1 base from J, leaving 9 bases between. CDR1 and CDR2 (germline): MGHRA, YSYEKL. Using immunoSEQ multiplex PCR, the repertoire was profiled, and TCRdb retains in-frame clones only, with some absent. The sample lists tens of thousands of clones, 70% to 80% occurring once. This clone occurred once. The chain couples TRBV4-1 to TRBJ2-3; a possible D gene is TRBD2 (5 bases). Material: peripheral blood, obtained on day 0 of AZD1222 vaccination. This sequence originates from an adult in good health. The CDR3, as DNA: TGCGCCAGCAGCCAAGTATCGAGGGGCACAGATACGCAGTATTTT. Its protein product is CASSQVSRGTDTQYF.